This TCR beta chain was retrieved from a study of radiotherapy plus CTLA-4 blockade in lung cancer. Profiled with immunoSEQ multiplex PCR; TCRdb holds only in-frame clones, not every one. The sample yields 77,000 or so clones, just under 75% seen once. With respect to this clone: What it recognizes is unknown.

Findings and caveats of the study: Researchers report tumor-derived TCR clones expanding in blood after radiotherapy plus ipilimumab.

Looked up from germline, CDR1 is LGHNA and CDR2 is YSLEER. The CDR3 loop spans 17 amino acids. Between the trimmed V and J ends, which lost 3 bases and 7 bases, there was a span of 19 bases. The rearrangement joins TRBV4-3 to TRBJ1-6; the D gene is possibly TRBD1 (5 bases). Sequencing was performed on peripheral blood, taken from a patient treated with radiotherapy plus ipilimumab. The clonotype comes from a human donor with non-small cell lung cancer whose response to radiotherapy plus ipilimumab could not be evaluated. CDR3 sequence reads: CASSQGGTGRSNSPLHF. The CDR3 nucleotides read TGCGCCAGCAGCCAGGGGGGTACCGGACGGAGCAATTCACCCCTCCACTTT.